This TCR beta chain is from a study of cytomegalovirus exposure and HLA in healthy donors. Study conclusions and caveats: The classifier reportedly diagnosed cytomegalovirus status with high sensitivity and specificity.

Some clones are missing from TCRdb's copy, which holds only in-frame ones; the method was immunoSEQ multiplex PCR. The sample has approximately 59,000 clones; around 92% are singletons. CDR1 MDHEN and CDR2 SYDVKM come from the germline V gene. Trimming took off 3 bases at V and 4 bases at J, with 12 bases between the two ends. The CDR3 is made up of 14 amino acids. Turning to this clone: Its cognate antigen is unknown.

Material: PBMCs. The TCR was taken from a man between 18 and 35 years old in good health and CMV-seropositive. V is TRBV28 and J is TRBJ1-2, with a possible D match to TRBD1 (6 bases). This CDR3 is CASSLGAGSYGYTF. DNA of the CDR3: TGTGCCAGCAGTTTGGGGGCCGGGTCCTATGGCTACACCTTC.